The 27 T cell receptor beta chains below come from one sample, sequenced in a study of CD8 T cells in ankylosing spondylitis. One entry per CDR3 protein results from TCRdb running MiXCR on the 5' RACE reads. The sample yields around 300,000 distinct CDR3 sequences, around 21% seen once. Sequenced sample: blood, either unsorted or a sorted T cell fraction (not recorded which). The origin of the receptors is a female donor with ankylosing spondylitis or in good health (not recorded which).

Only one count was recorded for this clonotype. The chain employs TRBV6-6 and TRBJ2-5; unclear D gene. The CDR3 contains 11 residues. V was shortened by 6 bases and J by 7 bases, with 9 bases between the two germline ends. From germline, CDR1 is MNHNY and CDR2 SVGAGI (reference sequence). The CDR3 spells CASSSMGTQYF. CDR3 bases: TGTGCCAGCAGCTCCATGGGGACCCAGTACTTC.

This clonotype was seen at least ten times. This sequence joins TRBV10-3 and TRBJ2-7; no definite D call. V lost 3 bases to trimming and J lost 1 base, with 13 bases between them. The CDR3 length is 15 residues. Germline CDR1 ENHRY, CDR2 SYGVKD. DNA for the CDR3: TGTGCCATCAGTGACCCCCGAGGCCTGTCCTACGAGCAGTACTTC. It specifies CAISDPRGLSYEQYF.

The J gene is TRBJ1-6, the V gene TRBV30, with D unclear. The V end lost 5 bases, the J end lost 7 bases, and 12 bases lay between the germline ends. The CDR3 loop spans 13 amino acids. Germline V lookup: CDR1 GTSNPN, CDR2 SVGIG (reference sequence). This CDR3 reads CAWAAAWNSPLHF. CDR3 sequence (DNA): TGTGCCTGGGCTGCCGCCTGGAATTCACCCCTCCACTTT.

This chain links TRBV7-9 with TRBJ2-5, with unresolved D. The germline CDR1 and CDR2 sequences are SEHNR and FQNEAQ (reference sequence). The V gene lost 6 bases and the J gene lost 0 bases, with 2 bases spanning the gap. The CDR3 is 11 residues long. This chain's CDR3 is CASRNQETQYF. The CDR3 region has the DNA TGTGCCAGCAGGAACCAAGAGACCCAGTACTTC.

This clonotype was observed a handful of times. The V call is TRBV5-1, the J call TRBJ2-3, with a tentative D call TRBD1 (5 bases). This CDR3 has 15 residues. V gave up 0 bases and J gave up 2 bases, with 10 bases separating them. Germline V gives CDR1 SGHRS, CDR2 YFSETQ. The CDR3 reads CASSLGRQFTDTQYF. CDR3 sequence (DNA): TGCGCCAGCAGCTTGGGCCGACAGTTCACAGATACGCAGTATTTT.

In its sample, this clonotype was seen a few times. The chain employs TRBV20-1 and TRBJ2-7; 8 bases map to TRBD1. Germline V lookup: CDR1 DFQATT, CDR2 SNEGSKA (reference sequence). V shed 4 bases and J 0 bases; nucleotides not matched to a gene: 8. The CDR3 is 15 residues long. The CDR3 DNA reads TGCAGTGCTACCACAGGGGGTGCTTACTCCTACGAGCAGTACTTC. It is translated as CSATTGGAYSYEQYF.

The chain joins TRBV29-1 to TRBJ2-2, with 11 bases lining up with TRBD2. V gave up 4 bases and J gave up 2 bases; unmatched junction bases: 9. The CDR3 length is 17 residues. The germline CDR1 and CDR2 sequences are SQVTM and ANQGSEA. The CDR3 DNA follows: TGCAGCGTTGTTGGGACTAGCGGCCCCAGAAACACCGGGGAGCTGTTTTTT. This translates into CSVVGTSGPRNTGELFF.

The chain recombines TRBV6-2 or TRBV6-3 with TRBJ2-7, with 8 bases identical to TRBD1. This CDR3 has 13 residues. From germline, CDR1 is MNHEY and CDR2 SVGEGT. J was trimmed by 4 bases and V by 8 bases; bases with no gene match: 7. CDR3 coding DNA: TGTGCCAGCGGGGACAGGAGCGGATACGAGCAGTACTTC. This sequence encodes CASGDRSGYEQYF.

This clonotype was picked up a small number of times. The chain has TRBV20-1 and TRBJ2-1, with TRBD2 identical over 11 bases. Germline lookup yields CDR1 DFQATT and CDR2 SNEGSKA (reference sequence). V was clipped by 6 bases and J by 6 bases; unmatched bases: 22. The CDR3 has 19 amino acids. The CDR3 region has the DNA TGCAGTGCGGCCTCCATAGCGGGAGGGCCGCGCGCAGTCCGCAATGAGCAGTTCTTC. Translated: CSAASIAGGPRAVRNEQFF.

J is TRBJ2-7 and V is TRBV7-9; D is unclear. The V end lost 1 base, the J end lost 4 bases, and 8 bases lay between the germline ends. The CDR3 totals 13 residues. Germline V lookup: CDR1 SEHNR, CDR2 FQNEAQ (reference sequence). DNA of the CDR3: TGTGCCAGCAGCTTAGTTCAGACGTACGAGCAGTACTTC. As protein: CASSLVQTYEQYF. Supplemented by reference TRBV7-9 and TRBJ2-7, the full variable domain reads DTGVSQNPRHKITKRGQNVTFRCDPISEHNRLYWYRQTLGQGPEFLTYFQNEAQLEKSRLLSDRFSAERPKGSFSTLEIQRTEQGDSAMYLCASSLVQTYEQYFGPGTRLTVT.

There are a few counts of this clonotype. V is TRBV6-6 and J is TRBJ1-5; D uncertain. There are 13 residues in the CDR3. Germline values: CDR1 MNHNY, CDR2 SVGAGI (reference sequence). The V end was cut by 0 bases, the J end by 9 bases, with 9 bases between. CDR3 nucleotides: TGTGCCAGCAGTTACTCCCCAGATCGGCCCCAGCATTTT. Amino acid sequence: CASSYSPDRPQHF.

This clonotype was seen repeatedly, ten times or more. The CDR3 nucleotides read TGTGCCAGCAGCCCTAAACTAGCGCTCTCCTACGAGCAGTACTTC. Translated: CASSPKLALSYEQYF. V is TRBV13 and J is TRBJ2-7, with TRBD2 matching 7 bases. Germline V gene lookup returns CDR1 PRHDT and CDR2 FYEKMQ (reference sequence). The CDR3 totals 15 residues. V trimming: 5 bases; J trimming: 0 bases; junction bases outside the gene matches: 7.

This clonotype was picked up one time. The chain recombines TRBV4-3 with TRBJ2-3; D unresolved. Germline V gene sequence: CDR1 LGHNA, CDR2 YSLEER. V lost 6 bases, J lost 7 bases, and 14 bases lay in between. This CDR3 is built from 13 residues. The CDR3 loop reads CASRGKGTYTQYF. The CDR3 nucleotides read TGCGCCAGCAGGGGTAAGGGTACCTATACGCAGTATTTT.

Concerning this clonotype itself: A read error may explain this, as a much larger clone is one base away. The chain is built from TRBV6-1 and TRBJ2-7; unclear D gene. Germline V CDR1 and CDR2: MNHNS, SASEGT. CDR3 length: 13 amino acids. This CDR3 reads CASSKGPPYEQCF. The CDR3 coding sequence is TGTGCCAGCAGTAAAGGCCCCCCCTACGAGCAGTGCTTC.

This clonotype was recorded once. CDR3 bases: TGTGCCAGCAGATCCGGACAGCAGAGCTCCTACAATGAGCAGTTCTTC. This gives the protein CASRSGQQSSYNEQFF. This chain joins TRBV7-9 and TRBJ2-1, with a tentative D call TRBD1 (6 bases). The V and J ends lost 6 bases and 0 bases respectively, with 15 bases between them. Germline V gives CDR1 SEHNR, CDR2 FQNEAQ (reference sequence). The CDR3 runs to 16 residues.

V gene TRBV7-2 combines with J gene TRBJ2-5; D gene ambiguous. CDR1 and CDR2 (germline): SGHTA, FQGNSA. The V and J ends lost 4 bases and 7 bases respectively, with 13 bases between them. The CDR3 has 13 amino acids. This CDR3 is CASSSPEVSTQYF. In DNA form, the CDR3 reads TGTGCCAGCAGCTCACCTGAGGTGTCGACCCAGTACTTC.

This clonotype was counted many times. The chain couples TRBV6-5 to TRBJ2-1; D might be TRBD2 (5 bases). Between the trimmed V and J ends, which lost 2 bases and 10 bases, there was a span of 18 bases. The CDR3 is made up of 15 amino acids. Germline CDR1 is MNHEY and CDR2 is SVGAGI. CDR3 nucleotide sequence: TGTGCCAGCAGTTACGACGCCGTGGGGAGCAGCGAGCAGTTCTTC. The encoded protein is CASSYDAVGSSEQFF.

The V and J genes are TRBV28 and TRBJ2-5; the D gene is possibly TRBD2 (5 bases). Germline V gene sequence: CDR1 MDHEN, CDR2 SYDVKM. The CDR3 length is 13 residues. V shed 5 bases and J shed 7 bases, with 14 bases lying between them. Written as DNA, the CDR3 is TGTGCCAGCAGTCAACCTAGCTATCGGACCCAGTACTTC. It encodes CASSQPSYRTQYF.

This clonotype was detected ten times or more. The chain is built from TRBV5-1 and TRBJ1-1; perhaps TRBD1 as D (6 bases). Trimming shortened V by 4 bases and J by 2 bases, and 12 bases separated the two germline ends. The CDR3 length is 14 residues. Germline V gives CDR1 SGHRS, CDR2 YFSETQ. The CDR3 nucleotides are TGCGCCAGCAGCGGGACCGGGACAAACACTGAAGCTTTCTTT. As protein: CASSGTGTNTEAFF.

This clonotype has more than one count but fewer than ten. The CDR3 DNA sequence: TGTGCCAGCAGCTTCGCCCGAGAGACCCAGTACTTC. Protein sequence: CASSFARETQYF. The rearrangement uses TRBV7-2 and TRBJ2-5, with no clear D. The CDR3 extends over 12 amino acids. Trimming took off 3 bases at V and 4 bases at J, with 6 bases between the two ends. Germline-derived CDR1 and CDR2 are SGHTA and FQGNSA.

The chain is built from TRBV29-1 and TRBJ2-7, with D unclear. This CDR3 is 11 amino acids long. Trimming pared 4 bases from V and 3 bases from J, leaving 7 bases between. Germline V gene sequence: CDR1 SQVTM, CDR2 ANQGSEA. The DNA for the CDR3 is TGCAGCGTTGTCCTGAGCTACGAGCAGTACTTC. Translating gives CSVVLSYEQYF.

The chain carries TRBV11-2 and TRBJ2-7; D may correspond to TRBD1 or TRBD2 (7 bases each). The CDR3 sequence is 16 residues long. Looked up from germline, CDR1 is SGHAT and CDR2 is FQNNGV. With 0 bases removed from V and 3 bases from J, the gap between germline ends came to 15 bases. Here the CDR3 DNA reads TGTGCCAGCAGCTTAGATCGGGCAGGGGGGGTCTACGAGCAGTACTTC. The encoded protein is CASSLDRAGGVYEQYF.

This clonotype appeared a few times. The chain is built from TRBV16 and TRBJ2-1; 15 positions match TRBD2. The V and J ends lost 4 bases and 6 bases, in that order; junction bases with no gene match: 4. Looked up from germline, CDR1 is KGHSY and CDR2 is FQNENV. The CDR3 has 16 amino acids. The CDR3 DNA sequence: TGTGCCAGCAGCCTGGGGACTAGCGGGAGGCCCAATGAGCAGTTCTTC. Its protein is CASSLGTSGRPNEQFF.

This clonotype was detected a few times. This rearrangement joins TRBV28 to TRBJ1-2; D is unclear. V shed 4 bases and J shed 4 bases, with 16 bases lying between them. CDR1 and CDR2 (germline): MDHEN, SYDVKM. The CDR3 runs to 15 residues. CDR3 coding DNA: TGTGCCAGCAGTTCCGGGGTATTACTGAGCTATGGCTACACCTTC. Protein product: CASSSGVLLSYGYTF.

This clonotype was detected many times. CDR3 coding DNA: TGTGCCAGCAGCGACGACAGGATCTGGTACGAGCAGTACTTC. This encodes CASSDDRIWYEQYF. The chain couples TRBV7-2 to TRBJ2-7; tentatively, D is TRBD1 (6 bases). V was shortened by 5 bases and J by 4 bases, with 15 bases between the two germline ends. Per germline, CDR1 SGHTA and CDR2 FQGNSA. The CDR3 length is 14 residues.

This clonotype was counted between two and nine times. The chain combines TRBV2 with TRBJ2-2; D is perhaps TRBD2 (5 bases). This CDR3 has 13 amino acids. Germline lookup yields CDR1 SNHLY and CDR2 FYNNEI. V was shortened by 5 bases and J by 7 bases, with 11 bases between the two germline ends. CDR3 sequence (DNA): TGTGCCAGCAGTAGCGCCGGGGTCGGGGAGCTGTTTTTT. Amino acids: CASSSAGVGELFF.

The chain couples TRBV4-3 to TRBJ1-1; TRBD1 aligns across 7 bases. CDR1 and CDR2 from the germline V gene are LGHNA and YSLEER. The CDR3 runs 14 residues. J gave up 1 base and V 3 bases, and 2 bases lay outside the gene matches. CDR3 loop: CASSQDRWNTEAFF. The DNA of the CDR3 is TGCGCCAGCAGCCAGGACAGGTGGAACACTGAAGCTTTCTTT.